The T cell receptor (beta chain) described here comes from a study of blood T cells in healthy people across ages. About the research overall: T cells yielded about one barcoded beta molecule per two cells through template switching. Study observations and caveats: The study found TCR beta diversity correlated strongly with naive T cell percentage. Significant beta diversity loss was already apparent by age approximately 42, declining roughly linearly.

This clonotype was picked up a small number of times. The antigen remains undetermined. A second roughly 6 to 11 cycle PCR used barcoded and J-beta primers. CDR3-containing paired-end reads numbering at least 2.5 million came from each sample. TCRdb reanalysed the 5' RACE reads using MiXCR and keeps one entry per CDR3 protein. The data contain around 800,000 distinct CDR3 sequences, about 53% of them singletons. The receptor comes from an elderly man in good health. Material for sequencing was blood.

In nucleotides, the CDR3 is TGTGCCAGCAGCTTAGCGCGGAGGCTAGCGGGAGAGACCCAGTACTTC. This encodes CASSLARRLAGETQYF. The rearrangement links TRBV7-9 to TRBJ2-5; 8 bases align to TRBD2. This CDR3 has 16 residues. V lost 0 bases, J lost 4 bases, and 7 bases stayed unmatched. Looked up from germline, CDR1 is SEHNR and CDR2 is FQNEAQ (reference sequence).